The 2 T cell receptor beta chains below come from one sample, sequenced in a study of blood T cell repertoires in COVID-19. Here immunoSEQ multiplex PCR was the method, and the copy in TCRdb shows in-frame clones only, minus some. The sample lists more than 90,000 clones; 87% were seen once. Source material: peripheral blood. All receptors derive from a woman aged 55-69 years with COVID-19, enrolled during active disease.

This clone was seen just once. The chain couples TRBV6-5 to TRBJ1-2; 7 bases map to TRBD1. The CDR3 loop spans 14 amino acids. J lost 4 bases, V lost 6 bases, and 8 bases had no gene match. Germline loops: CDR1 MNHEY, CDR2 SVGAGI. CDR3 amino acids: CASRRAQGTYGYTF. CDR3 nucleotide sequence: TGTGCCAGCAGACGAGCACAGGGGACCTATGGCTACACCTTC.

The CDR3: CAISESTEYQPQHF. The CDR3 DNA sequence: TGTGCCATCAGTGAGTCGACAGAATATCAGCCCCAGCATTTT. The chain links TRBV10-3 to TRBJ1-5; the D gene is possibly TRBD1 (5 bases). V was pared by 0 bases and J by 5 bases, with 8 bases between. CDR3 length: 14 amino acids. Germline V CDR1 and CDR2: ENHRY, SYGVKD.